The entry that follows covers one T cell receptor (beta chain) sequence. The specificity of this receptor is unknown. Within one base of it there is no much larger clone, and no base qualities were kept. Peripheral blood CD8+ and CD4+ T cells from healthy donors, Susac syndrome patients and multiple sclerosis patients were profiled using high-throughput TCR beta sequencing. The multiple sclerosis controls were treatment-naive patients who had stable or active relapsing-remitting disease and met the revised McDonald criteria. Bulk CD8+ and CD4+ T cells were purified by magnetic negative isolation, while CD8+ TEMRA cells were enriched using FACS. Blood was drawn into EDTA tubes, processed within 24 hours, and PBMCs were isolated by density gradient centrifugation. PBMCs intended for TCR sequencing were cryopreserved in liquid nitrogen and thawed later in a water bath at 37 degrees C. The sorted or isolated CD4+, CD8+ and CD8+ TEMRA cells had a purity of 90% or higher.

The entry originates in a study of CD8 T cells in Susac syndrome (dated by TCRdb to about 2019). Looking at the study overall: The study used repertoire sequencing to test whether antigen drove CD8+ T cell activation and differentiation in Susac syndrome. Findings and caveats that apply to the study as a whole: The study acknowledged that relatively few individuals were included in the TCR sequencing and HLA analysis.

Deletion took 1 base off V and 10 bases off J, with a span of 14 bases between the germline ends. CDR3 length: 13 amino acids, cysteine to phenylalanine. Only the CDR3 part of the read is kept: 39 bases, read in frame from the first base. According to the germline V gene (reference sequence), CDR1 reads GTSNPN and CDR2 reads SVGIG. RNA was extracted using the RNeasy kit, and roughly 0.5 to 1 ug of the RNA was reverse transcribed with random hexamers. The immunoSEQ multiplex PCR assay, which covers 54 Vbeta and 13 Jbeta segments, was used to amplify TCR beta CDR3 regions. PCR amplification bias was corrected by using a synthetic template baseline for primer optimization and computational correction. On the authors' methods: Only productive sequences were kept, with reads annotated to V, D and J genes according to IMGT and analyzed in immunoSEQ Analyzer. Clonality was computed as one minus Shannon entropy normalized by log2 of the number of productive unique sequences. For each patient and control, public and private clones were evaluated within the 100 most prevalent clones. Clones were defined as Susac-specific when absent from the healthy and MS cohorts, from fewer than 1,300 published viral clones and from other ImmuneACCESS disease sequences. Through fastp at Q25 and MiXCR, TCRdb rebuilt clones from the public reads, retaining in-frame beta chains. Each entry is one CDR3 protein sequence, shown with its most common DNA and genes. What appears here as the V and J calls and clone size reflects TCRdb's work, not the paper's. A total of around 120,000 distinct CDR3 sequences appear in this sample, roughly 94% of them only once. 0.095% to 0.15% of the sample goes to the ten largest clones.

The sequenced material came from CD4+ T cells from PBMCs. The chain uses TRBV30 and TRBJ2-1; D gene: possibly TRBD1, on 6 matching bases. The TCR sequence derives from a human donor with multiple sclerosis. CDR3 reads: CAWSAGAGGEQFF. Read as DNA, the sequence is TGTGCCTGGAGTGCAGGGGCTGGCGGGGAGCAGTTCTTC.